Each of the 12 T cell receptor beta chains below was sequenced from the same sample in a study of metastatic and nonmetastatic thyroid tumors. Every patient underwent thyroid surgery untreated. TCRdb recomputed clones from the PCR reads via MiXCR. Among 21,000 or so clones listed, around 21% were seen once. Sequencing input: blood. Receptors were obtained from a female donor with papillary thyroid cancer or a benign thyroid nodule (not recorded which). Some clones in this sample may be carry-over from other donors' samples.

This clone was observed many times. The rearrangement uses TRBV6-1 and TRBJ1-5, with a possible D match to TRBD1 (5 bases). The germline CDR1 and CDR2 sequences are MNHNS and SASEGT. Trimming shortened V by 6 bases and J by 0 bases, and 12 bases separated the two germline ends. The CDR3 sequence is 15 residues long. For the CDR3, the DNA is TGTGCCAGCAGAGTGACAGCGGATAGCAATCAGCCCCAGCATTTT. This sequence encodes CASRVTADSNQPQHF.

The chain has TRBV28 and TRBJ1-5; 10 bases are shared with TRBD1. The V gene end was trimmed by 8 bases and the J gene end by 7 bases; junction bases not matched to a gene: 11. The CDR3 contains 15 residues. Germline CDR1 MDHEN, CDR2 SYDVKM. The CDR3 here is CASHGAGQGNQPQHF. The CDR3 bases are TGTGCCAGCCATGGGGCGGGACAGGGGAACCAGCCCCAGCATTTT.

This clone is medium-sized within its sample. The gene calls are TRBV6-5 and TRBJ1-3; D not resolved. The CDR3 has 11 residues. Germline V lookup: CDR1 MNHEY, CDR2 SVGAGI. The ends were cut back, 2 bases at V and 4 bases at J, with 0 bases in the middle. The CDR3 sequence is CASSYGNTIYF. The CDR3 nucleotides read TGTGCCAGCAGTTACGGAAACACCATATATTTT.

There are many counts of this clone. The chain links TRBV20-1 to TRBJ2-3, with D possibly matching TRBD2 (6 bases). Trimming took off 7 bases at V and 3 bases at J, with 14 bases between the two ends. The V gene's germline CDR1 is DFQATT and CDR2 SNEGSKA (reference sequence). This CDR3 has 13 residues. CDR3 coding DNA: TGCAGTGAGGAGGGCCTAGGGACAGATACGCAGTATTTT. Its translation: CSEEGLGTDTQYF.

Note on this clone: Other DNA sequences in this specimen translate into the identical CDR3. The CDR3 DNA follows: TGCGCTAGTAGCTTGATTGGAGGCAATCAGCCCCAGCATTTT. It translates to CASSLIGGNQPQHF. This chain joins TRBV5-1 and TRBJ1-5; unclear D gene. The CDR3 runs to 14 residues. Germline V gene data show CDR1 as SGHRS and CDR2 as YFSETQ.

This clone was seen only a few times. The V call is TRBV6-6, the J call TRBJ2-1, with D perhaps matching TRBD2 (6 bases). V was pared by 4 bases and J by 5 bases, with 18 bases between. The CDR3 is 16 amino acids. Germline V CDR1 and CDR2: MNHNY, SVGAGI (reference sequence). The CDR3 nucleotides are TGTGCCAGCAGTTTACTAGGCGGGAAGGTAAACAATGAGCAGTTCTTC. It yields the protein CASSLLGGKVNNEQFF.

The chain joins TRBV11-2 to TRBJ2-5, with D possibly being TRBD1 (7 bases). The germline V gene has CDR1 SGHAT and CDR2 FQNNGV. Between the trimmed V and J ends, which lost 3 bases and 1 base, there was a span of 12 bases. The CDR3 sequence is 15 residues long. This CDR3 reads CASSLGGQSQETQYF. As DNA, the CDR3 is TGTGCCAGCAGCTTGGGGGGACAGTCCCAAGAGACCCAGTACTTC.

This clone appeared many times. The CDR3 sequence: CASSLSGSYNEQFF. CDR3 DNA sequence: TGTGCCAGCAGCTTATCGGGTTCCTACAATGAGCAGTTCTTC. J is TRBJ2-1 and V is TRBV11-3; D gene ambiguous. The CDR3 runs 14 residues. V dropped 2 bases and J dropped 1 base, with 6 bases sitting between them. Germline CDR1 SGHNT, CDR2 YENEEA. The full variable domain, its missing parts supplied by reference TRBV11-3 and TRBJ2-1, is EAGVVQSPRYKIIEKKQPVAFWCNPISGHNTLYWYLQNLGQGPELLIRYENEEAVDDSQLPKDRFSAERLKGVDSTLKIQPAELGDSAVYLCASSLSGSYNEQFFGPGTRLTVL.

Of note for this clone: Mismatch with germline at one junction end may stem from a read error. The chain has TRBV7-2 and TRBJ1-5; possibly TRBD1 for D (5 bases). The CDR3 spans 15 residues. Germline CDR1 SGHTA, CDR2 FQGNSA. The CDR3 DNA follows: TGTGAAAGCAGCAGATCCAGGGCTCCCAATAAGCCCCAGCATTTT. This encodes CESSRSRAPNKPQHF.

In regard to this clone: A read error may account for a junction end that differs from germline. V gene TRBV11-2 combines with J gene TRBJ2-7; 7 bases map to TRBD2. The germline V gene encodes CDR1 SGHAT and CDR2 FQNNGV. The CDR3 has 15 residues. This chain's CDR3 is CAGSFTSDPSLKQYF. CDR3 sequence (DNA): TGTGCCGGCAGCTTTACTAGCGACCCGTCCCTCAAGCAGTACTTC.

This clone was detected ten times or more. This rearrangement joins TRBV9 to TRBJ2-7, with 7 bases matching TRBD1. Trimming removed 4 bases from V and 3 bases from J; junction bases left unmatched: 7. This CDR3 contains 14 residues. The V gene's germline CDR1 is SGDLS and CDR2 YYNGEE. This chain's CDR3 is CASSPRGTDYEQYF. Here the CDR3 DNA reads TGTGCCAGCAGCCCGCGTGGGACAGACTACGAGCAGTACTTC. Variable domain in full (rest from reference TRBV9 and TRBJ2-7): DSGVTQTPKHLITATGQRVTLRCSPRSGDLSVYWYQQSLDQGLQFLIQYYNGEERAKGNILERFSAQQFPDLHSELNLSSLELGDSALYFCASSPRGTDYEQYFGPGTRLTVT.

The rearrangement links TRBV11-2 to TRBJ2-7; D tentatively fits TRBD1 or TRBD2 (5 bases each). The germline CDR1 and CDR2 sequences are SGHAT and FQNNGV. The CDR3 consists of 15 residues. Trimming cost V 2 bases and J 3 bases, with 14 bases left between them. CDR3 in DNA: TGTGCCAGCAGCTTATTTTTTGGGGACGACTACGAGCAGTACTTC. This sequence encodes CASSLFFGDDYEQYF.